The rows below give T cell receptor beta chains drawn from one sample of a study of T cells in localized non-small cell lung cancer. The repertoire was sequenced with immunoSEQ multiplex PCR; TCRdb's copy has only in-frame clones and lacks some. The sample records approximately 63,000 clones, about 90% being singletons. Sequences were derived from peripheral blood, sampled before any cancer treatment. Source of these receptors: a man aged 40-75 years with stage I squamous cell lung carcinoma. The CDR3 runs from the conserved cysteine through the conserved F or W. A D gene is named only where the DNA matches it firmly. Clone sizes are given selectively: once, few, many, or a class where the clone is expanded.

cdr3_nt cdr3_aa v_call cdr3_length clone_size j_call d_call
TGTGCCACCGCCCCCTGGGGATCCGAAGAGACCCAGTACTTC CATAPWGSEETQYF TRBV28 14 . TRBJ2-5 .
TGTGCCAGCAGCGTTGGCTTCAATCAGCCCCAGCATTTT CASSVGFNQPQHF TRBV9 13 . TRBJ1-5 .
TGTGCCTGGAGTCGGATGCAGAACACCGGGGAGCTGTTTTTT CAWSRMQNTGELFF TRBV30 14 . TRBJ2-2 .
TGTGCCAGCAGCCGGACAGGAAGCACAGATACGCAGTATTTT CASSRTGSTDTQYF TRBV7-3 14 . TRBJ2-3 TRBD1
TGTGCCAGCAGTGAAACCGGGACTAGCGGGAGTGGTGAGCAGTTCTTC CASSETGTSGSGEQFF TRBV25-1 16 . TRBJ2-1 TRBD2
TGTGCCAGCAGCTTACCGATCGGGAACACCGGGGAGCTGTTTTTT CASSLPIGNTGELFF TRBV7-9 15 . TRBJ2-2 .
TGTGCCAGCTCACCACTGAACCCAGGGGGCGCATACGAGCAGTACTTC CASSPLNPGGAYEQYF TRBV18 16 once TRBJ2-7 TRBD1
TGTGCCAGCAGCTCGTCCGGACAGATTTATCAGCCCCAGCATTTT CASSSSGQIYQPQHF TRBV5-6 15 . TRBJ1-5 .
TGTGCCAGCAGCCCCTCGCCCATCCCCGAGCAGTACTTC CASSPSPIPEQYF TRBV7-6 13 . TRBJ2-7 .
TGCGCCAGCAGCTACCCCCAAGAGACCCAGTACTTC CASSYPQETQYF TRBV5-1 12 . TRBJ2-5 .
TGCAGCGTTGATTCCCCAGGGCCGCCTGAAGCTTTCTTT CSVDSPGPPEAFF TRBV29-1 13 . TRBJ1-1 .
TGTGCCAGCAGATCTCGGTTAGCGGGAGGGAGCGCCTACGAGCAGTACTTC CASRSRLAGGSAYEQYF TRBV7-8 17 . TRBJ2-7 TRBD2
TGTGCCAGCACCCTACTGTACCCTATAAATGAGCAGTTCTTC CASTLLYPINEQFF TRBV7-2 14 . TRBJ2-1 .
TGCAGCGTTGCTCCCTCAGGGTACCAAGAGACCCAGTACTTC CSVAPSGYQETQYF TRBV29-1 14 few TRBJ2-5 .
TGCGCCAGCAGCTTGGGGGGAGGAGACTACGAGCAGTACTTC CASSLGGGDYEQYF TRBV5-1 14 . TRBJ2-7 .
TGCAGCGTTGAACCCTCACAGGGAGGAGATACGCAGTATTTT CSVEPSQGGDTQYF TRBV29-1 14 . TRBJ2-3 .
TGTGCCAGCAGTTCTCTAGCGGGAGGGGCCGGGGAGCTGTTTTTT CASSSLAGGAGELFF TRBV28 15 . TRBJ2-2 TRBD2
TGTGCCAGCGCCCGGGCAGGGAGCCCCTACGAGCAGTACTTC CASARAGSPYEQYF TRBV6-1 14 . TRBJ2-7 .
TGCAGCGTTTGGGACAGGGACAATCAGCCCCAGCATTTT CSVWDRDNQPQHF TRBV29-1 13 . TRBJ1-5 TRBD1
TGTGCCAGCAGCTTGGTTACCCTAATCTCCTACAATGAGCAGTTCTTC CASSLVTLISYNEQFF TRBV5-6 16 . TRBJ2-1 .
TGTGCCAGCAGCTTAAGGGATCAGCCCCAGCATTTT CASSLRDQPQHF TRBV7-2 12 . TRBJ1-5 .
TGTGCCAGCTCACCATTACCGCAAATACAACAGGGAGGGGGCACTGAAGCTTTCTTT CASSPLPQIQQGGGTEAFF TRBV18 19 . TRBJ1-1 .
TGCAGTGCTAGCTTGAATCAGCCCCAGCATTTT CSASLNQPQHF TRBV20-1 11 . TRBJ1-5 .
TGCGCCAGCAGCCCAGGGGTTGGGACTAGCGGCCAAGAGACCCAGTACTTC CASSPGVGTSGQETQYF TRBV5-1 17 . TRBJ2-5 TRBD2
TGTGCCAGCAGTGGCGGGACTAGCGGGTGGAATGAGCAGTTCTTC CASSGGTSGWNEQFF TRBV6-5 15 . TRBJ2-1 TRBD2
TGCGCCAGCAGCCAAGAGCCGGGCCTTTCCTACGAGCAGTACTTC CASSQEPGLSYEQYF TRBV4-3 15 few TRBJ2-7 .
TGCAGTGTCCCCTTACAGGGGGACCCCTACGAGCAGTACTTC CSVPLQGDPYEQYF TRBV29-1 14 . TRBJ2-7 TRBD1
TGCGCCAGCAGCCAAGATCAGTACACCGGGGAGCTGTTTTTT CASSQDQYTGELFF TRBV4-1 14 few TRBJ2-2 .
TGTGCCAGCAGCGTATTCTCCATCCTGGGGGGAGATGAGCAGTTCTTC CASSVFSILGGDEQFF TRBV9 16 . TRBJ2-1 .
TGTGCCAGCAGCTTACAGGTAGCGGAGTCCTACGAGCAGTACTTC CASSLQVAESYEQYF TRBV7-9 15 once TRBJ2-7 .
TGTGCCAGCAGCTCTCGGACTAGCGGTAGCTCCTACAATGAGCAGTTCTTC CASSSRTSGSSYNEQFF TRBV7-9 17 . TRBJ2-1 TRBD2
TGTGCCATCTACGGACAAGGTGGAAACACCATATATTTT CAIYGQGGNTIYF TRBV10-3 13 . TRBJ1-3 .
TGTGCCAGCAGTCAGACAGGGTACACCGGGGAGCTGTTTTTT CASSQTGYTGELFF TRBV25-1 14 . TRBJ2-2 TRBD1
TGTGCCAGCAGGGAACCGGGACGGCTCTACGAGCAGTACTTC CASREPGRLYEQYF TRBV6-1 14 . TRBJ2-7 .
TGCGCCAGCAGCTTGGGACCTACGCTTCAGGAGACCCAGTACTTC CASSLGPTLQETQYF TRBV5-1 15 . TRBJ2-5 .
TGTGCCAGTAGTATAAAACCGGGACTAGCGGACAATGAGCAGTTCTTC CASSIKPGLADNEQFF TRBV19 16 . TRBJ2-1 TRBD2
TGTGCCAGCAGCCTTCGCACCGGGGAGCTGTTTTTT CASSLRTGELFF TRBV28 12 . TRBJ2-2 .
TGTGCCAGCAGTGAAGTGAGTGAAGCTTTCTTT CASSEVSEAFF TRBV2 11 few TRBJ1-1 .
TGTGCCAGCAGCCAAGAAGCTAGCACAGATACGCAGTATTTT CASSQEASTDTQYF TRBV4-2 14 . TRBJ2-3 .
TGTGCCAGCGACGATCCCCCTGGAAACACCATATATTTT CASDDPPGNTIYF TRBV28 13 . TRBJ1-3 .
TGCGCCAGCCGGGACAGGGGGCCAAGCTACACCTTC CASRDRGPSYTF TRBV5-1 12 . TRBJ1-2 TRBD1